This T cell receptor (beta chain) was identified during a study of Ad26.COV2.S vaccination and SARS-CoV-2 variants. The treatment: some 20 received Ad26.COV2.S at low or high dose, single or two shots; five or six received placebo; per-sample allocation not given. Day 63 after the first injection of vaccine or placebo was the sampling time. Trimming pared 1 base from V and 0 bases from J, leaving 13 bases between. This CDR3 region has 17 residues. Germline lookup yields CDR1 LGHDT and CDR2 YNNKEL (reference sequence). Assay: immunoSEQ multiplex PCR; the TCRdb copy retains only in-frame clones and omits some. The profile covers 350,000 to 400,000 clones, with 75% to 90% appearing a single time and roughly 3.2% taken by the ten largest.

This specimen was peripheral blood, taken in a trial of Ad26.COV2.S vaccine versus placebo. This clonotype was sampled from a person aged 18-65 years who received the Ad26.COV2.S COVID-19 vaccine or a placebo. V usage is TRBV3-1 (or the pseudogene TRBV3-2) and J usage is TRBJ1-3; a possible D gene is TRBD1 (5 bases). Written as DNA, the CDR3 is TGTGCCAGCAGCCAAGGGGGACTATTCCTCTCTGGAAACACCATATATTTT. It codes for CASSQGGLFLSGNTIYF.